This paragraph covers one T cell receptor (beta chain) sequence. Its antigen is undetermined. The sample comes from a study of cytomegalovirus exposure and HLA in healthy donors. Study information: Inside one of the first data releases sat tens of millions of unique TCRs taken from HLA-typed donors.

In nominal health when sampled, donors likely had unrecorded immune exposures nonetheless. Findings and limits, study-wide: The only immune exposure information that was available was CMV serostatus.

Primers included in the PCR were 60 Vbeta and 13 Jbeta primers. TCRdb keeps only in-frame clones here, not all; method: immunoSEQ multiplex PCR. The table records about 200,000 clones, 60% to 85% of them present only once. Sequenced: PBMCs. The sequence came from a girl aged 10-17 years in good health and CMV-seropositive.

CDR3 DNA: TGTGCCAGCAGCCAGGACGCACTAGCGGCTAGCACAGATACGCAGTATTTT. This translates into CASSQDALAASTDTQYF. This chain links TRBV4-2 with TRBJ2-3; 8 bases are shared with TRBD2. V trimming: 3 bases; J trimming: 0 bases; junction bases outside the gene matches: 8. The germline V gene has CDR1 LGHNA and CDR2 YNFKEQ. This CDR3 spans 17 amino acids.